Below, 31 T cell receptor beta chains from the same sample are listed, as sequenced in a study of blood T cell repertoires in COVID-19. Data came from immunoSEQ multiplex PCR; TCRdb stores just in-frame clones and leaves some out. The table lists around 130,000 clones, over 75% of them singletons. Sequencing was performed on peripheral blood. The origin of the receptors is a man between 65 and 80 years old with active COVID-19.

The chain carries TRBV24-1 and TRBJ2-2; 11 bases agree with TRBD1. Germline V gives CDR1 KGHDR, CDR2 SFDVKD. The junction had 12 bases not matched to a gene; V was cut back by 4 bases and J by 6 bases. The CDR3 has 18 residues. In DNA form, the CDR3 reads TGTGCCACCAGTGACACTTGGACAGGGGGCACGAGGTCCGGGGAGCTGTTTTTT. It encodes CATSDTWTGGTRSGELFF.

The CDR3 loop reads CASSPPAPGQGTYEQYF. CDR3 DNA sequence: TGTGCCAGCTCACCACCGGCTCCGGGACAGGGGACCTACGAGCAGTACTTC. This chain joins TRBV18 and TRBJ2-7; 10 nucleotides agree with TRBD1. The ends lost 0 bases at V and 2 bases at J; junction bases unmatched: 7. CDR1 and CDR2 from the germline V gene are KGHSH and LQKENI. The CDR3 runs to 17 residues. Drawing the rest from reference TRBV18 and TRBJ2-7, the complete variable domain is NAGVMQNPRHLVRRRGQEARLRCSPMKGHSHVYWYRQLPEEGLKFMVYLQKENIIDESGMPKERFSAEFPKEGPSILRIQQVVRGDSAAYFCASSPPAPGQGTYEQYFGPGTRLTVT.

This clone was recorded a few times. This sequence joins TRBV6-5 and TRBJ1-2; TRBD1 might be the D (6 bases). CDR1 and CDR2 (germline): MNHEY, SVGAGI. The CDR3 is made up of 15 amino acids. With 0 bases removed from V and 2 bases from J, the gap between germline ends came to 10 bases. The CDR3 bases are TGTGCCAGCAGTTACTCGCTCCAGGGGAACTATGGCTACACCTTC. Residues: CASSYSLQGNYGYTF.

This chain connects TRBV19 to TRBJ1-3; D uncertain. Germline V gene sequence: CDR1 LNHDA, CDR2 SQIVND (reference sequence). CDR3 length: 14 residues. The V gene lost 7 bases and the J gene lost 3 bases, with 13 bases spanning the gap. DNA of the CDR3: TGTGCCAGTACCCTGGGAGGAGTTGGAAACACCATATATTTT. It is translated as CASTLGGVGNTIYF.

J is TRBJ1-2 and V is TRBV7-9; 12 nucleotides align to TRBD1. This CDR3 comprises 17 residues. The junction had 10 bases not matched to a gene; V was cut back by 3 bases and J by 5 bases. Germline V lookup: CDR1 SEHNR, CDR2 FQNEAQ (reference sequence). CDR3 residues: CASSLYRDRGRGYGYTF. CDR3 sequence (DNA): TGTGCCAGCAGCTTGTACCGGGACAGGGGGCGAGGGTATGGCTACACCTTC.

The chain combines TRBV2 with TRBJ2-2, with D maybe TRBD2 (6 bases). Germline V gives CDR1 SNHLY, CDR2 FYNNEI. CDR3 length: 13 amino acids. The V gene lost 5 bases and the J gene lost 7 bases, with 11 bases spanning the gap. The CDR3: CASSSLGGGELFF. The CDR3 DNA reads TGTGCCAGCAGTTCCTTGGGGGGCGGGGAGCTGTTTTTT. Combining the CDR3 with reference TRBV2 and TRBJ2-2 gives the whole variable domain EPEVTQTPSHQVTQMGQEVILRCVPISNHLYFYWYRQILGQKVEFLVSFYNNEISEKSEIFDDQFSVERPDGSNFTLKIRSTKLEDSAMYFCASSSLGGGELFFGEGSRLTVL.

The chain links TRBV28 to TRBJ2-1, with D perhaps matching TRBD2 (5 bases). The germline V and J ends were trimmed by 2 bases and 2 bases, with 13 bases remaining between them. The CDR3 length is 16 residues. Germline loops: CDR1 MDHEN, CDR2 SYDVKM. CDR3 nucleotide sequence: TGTGCCAGCAGTTTAAAGGTTCTAGCCGCCTACAATGAGCAGTTCTTC. The encoded protein is CASSLKVLAAYNEQFF.

Details on this clone: At the DNA level, this CDR3 is encoded by other sequences in the same sample as well. The V call is TRBV5-1, the J call TRBJ1-1; unclear D gene. The germline V and J ends were trimmed by 0 bases and 2 bases, with 5 bases remaining between them. There are 13 residues in the CDR3. Germline V gene sequence: CDR1 SGHRS, CDR2 YFSETQ. The CDR3: CASSLDSNTEAFF. The CDR3 nucleotides read TGCGCCAGCAGCTTGGACAGTAACACTGAAGCTTTCTTT.

The V call is TRBV27, the J call TRBJ1-4; D is ambiguous. Germline-derived CDR1 and CDR2 are MNHEY and SMNVEV (reference sequence). The CDR3 totals 14 residues. V was cut by 3 bases and J by 5 bases, with 10 bases left in between. The CDR3 spells CASSFTGYNEKLFF. Here the CDR3 DNA reads TGTGCCAGCAGTTTTACGGGGTACAATGAAAAACTGTTTTTT.

The chain uses TRBV28 and TRBJ1-5; a possible D gene is TRBD1 (6 bases). Germline lookup yields CDR1 MDHEN and CDR2 SYDVKM. The V end lost 6 bases, the J end lost 3 bases, and 12 bases lay between the germline ends. This CDR3 spans 14 amino acids. The CDR3 DNA follows: TGTGCCAGCAGAGAAGACAGGACCAATCAGCCCCAGCATTTT. Amino acids: CASREDRTNQPQHF.

This sequence joins TRBV23-1 and TRBJ2-3; D is perhaps TRBD1 (5 bases). TRBV23-1 is an ORF, and what it does is uncertain. With 0 bases removed from V and 0 bases from J, the gap between germline ends came to 13 bases. This CDR3 contains 17 residues. The CDR3 DNA is TGCGCCAGCAGTCAATCGAGGACACCTGATAGCACAGATACGCAGTATTTT. Its translation is CASSQSRTPDSTDTQYF.

The rearrangement links TRBV6-2 or TRBV6-3 to TRBJ2-7; the match to TRBD2 covers 9 bases. The CDR3 totals 15 residues. V shed 6 bases and J 10 bases; nucleotides not matched to a gene: 16. Germline lookup yields CDR1 MNHEY and CDR2 SVGEGT. The CDR3 sequence is CASSNEGLAASFQYF. The CDR3 DNA sequence: TGTGCCAGCAGCAACGAGGGACTAGCCGCCTCGTTTCAGTACTTC.

The V and J genes are TRBV7-9 and TRBJ2-5; the D gene is possibly TRBD2 (5 bases). Trimming took 0 bases from V and 7 from J, leaving 9 bases between them. Germline CDR1 is SEHNR and CDR2 is FQNEAQ (reference sequence). The CDR3 is 13 amino acids. The CDR3 here is CASSLAGVGTQYF. CDR3 coding DNA: TGTGCCAGCAGCTTAGCGGGAGTGGGGACCCAGTACTTC.

The gene calls are TRBV27 and TRBJ2-1; the D gene is possibly TRBD1 (6 bases). The V gene's germline CDR1 is MNHEY and CDR2 SMNVEV (reference sequence). This CDR3 region has 15 residues. The V end lost 3 bases, the J end lost 8 bases, and 17 bases lay between the germline ends. CDR3 residues: CASSFGRQGSYEQFF. CDR3 coding DNA: TGTGCCAGCAGTTTTGGGCGCCAGGGGAGCTATGAGCAGTTCTTC.

This clone was observed a single time. The genes are TRBV3-1 (or the pseudogene TRBV3-2) and TRBJ2-5; D gene unclear. Trimming removed 2 bases at V and 5 bases at J, with 6 bases between. CDR1 and CDR2 from the germline V gene are LGHDT and YNNKEL (reference sequence). This CDR3 comprises 12 residues. CDR3 in amino acids: CASSQTVETQYF. In DNA, the CDR3 is TGTGCCAGCAGCCAAACGGTGGAGACCCAGTACTTC.

This clone was seen a single time. The V and J genes are TRBV4-2 and TRBJ1-2; D is perhaps TRBD1 (6 bases). The CDR3 spans 15 residues. Germline V gene data show CDR1 as LGHNA and CDR2 as YNFKEQ. Trimming stripped 0 bases from V and 6 bases from J, with 14 bases between. Here the CDR3 reads CASSQEGRGKDGYTF. In nucleotides, the CDR3 is TGTGCCAGCAGCCAAGAAGGCAGGGGAAAGGATGGCTACACCTTC.

The chain joins TRBV28 to TRBJ2-3, with a weak D call TRBD1 (6 bases). The CDR3 runs 15 residues. V lost 4 bases and J 2 bases, leaving 13 bases between the germline ends. Germline CDR1 reads MDHEN; CDR2 reads SYDVKM. The CDR3 nucleotides read TGTGCCAGCAGTTCGCCGGGACAATCCACAGATACGCAGTATTTT. Translation: CASSSPGQSTDTQYF. Combining the CDR3 with reference TRBV28 and TRBJ2-3 gives the whole variable domain DVKVTQSSRYLVKRTGEKVFLECVQDMDHENMFWYRQDPGLGLRLIYFSYDVKMKEKGDIPEGYSVSREKKERFSLILESASTNQTSMYLCASSSPGQSTDTQYFGPGTRLTVL.

This sequence joins TRBV7-2 and TRBJ2-7; D is perhaps TRBD1 (6 bases). Trimming removed 2 bases at V and 4 bases at J, with 9 bases between. The CDR3 length is 13 residues. Germline V CDR1 and CDR2: SGHTA, FQGNSA. The CDR3 spells CASSLRGKYEQYF. Here the CDR3 DNA reads TGTGCCAGCAGCTTAAGGGGGAAATACGAGCAGTACTTC.

The rearrangement links TRBV2 to TRBJ2-4, with 10 bases identical to TRBD2. In germline, CDR1 is SNHLY, CDR2 FYNNEI. V trimming: 7 bases; J trimming: 0 bases; junction bases outside the gene matches: 9. The CDR3 runs 17 residues. In DNA, the CDR3 is TGTGCCAGCACCCGGACTAGCGGAAATCTAGCCAAAAACATTCAGTACTTC. This gives the protein CASTRTSGNLAKNIQYF.

The gene calls are TRBV4-1 and TRBJ2-7; TRBD2 matches 8 bases. The CDR3 has 15 residues. Germline loops: CDR1 MGHRA, CDR2 YSYEKL. Germline trimming cut 4 bases from V and 3 bases from J; bases unmatched to any gene: 8. The CDR3 sequence is CASSPLGREVYEQYF. The DNA for the CDR3 is TGCGCCAGCAGCCCTCTGGGGCGGGAGGTCTACGAGCAGTACTTC.

This sequence joins TRBV2 and TRBJ1-1; D remains unclear. Germline assignment: CDR1 SNHLY and CDR2 FYNNEI. The germline V and J ends were trimmed by 6 bases and 0 bases, with 11 bases remaining between them. CDR3 length equals 14 residues. For the CDR3, the DNA is TGTGCCAGCAGGTATAATGGCTTGAACACTGAAGCTTTCTTT. This translates into CASRYNGLNTEAFF.

The chain has TRBV3-1 (or the pseudogene TRBV3-2) and TRBJ1-1, with 7 bases lining up with TRBD1. Germline-derived CDR1 and CDR2 are LGHDT and YNNKEL (reference sequence). CDR3 length equals 13 residues. Trimming at V came to 3 bases and at J to 7 bases, leaving 5 bases not matched to a gene. The CDR3 DNA reads as TGTGCCAGCAGCCATAGGGGGCCGGGTGAAGCTTTCTTT. Its translation is CASSHRGPGEAFF.

V gene TRBV20-1 combines with J gene TRBJ2-3; D call uncertain. Deletions cut 3 bases from V and 2 bases from J, with 9 bases between. CDR3 length: 13 amino acids. Germline V lookup: CDR1 DFQATT, CDR2 SNEGSKA (reference sequence). The CDR3 loop is CSASGAPTDTQYF. The CDR3 coding sequence is TGCAGTGCTAGTGGCGCTCCCACAGATACGCAGTATTTT.

This clone showed up just once. The chain couples TRBV7-3 to TRBJ2-3; 7 bases match TRBD2. Germline-derived CDR1 and CDR2 are SGHTA and FQGTGA. The CDR3 is made up of 14 amino acids. V gave up 3 bases and J gave up 2 bases; unmatched junction bases: 2. DNA of the CDR3: TGTGCCAGCAGCTTGGGGACTACCACAGATACGCAGTATTTT. This gives the protein CASSLGTTTDTQYF. Full variable domain (missing parts from reference TRBV7-3 and TRBJ2-3): GAGVSQTPSNKVTEKGKYVELRCDPISGHTALYWYRQSLGQGPEFLIYFQGTGAADDSGLPNDRFFAVRPEGSVSTLKIQRTERGDSAVYLCASSLGTTTDTQYFGPGTRLTVL.

This clone was recorded only once. The chain recombines TRBV30 with TRBJ1-1; maybe TRBD1 (6 bases). V lost 0 bases and J 3 bases, leaving 11 bases between the germline ends. Germline lookup yields CDR1 GTSNPN and CDR2 SVGIG (reference sequence). The length of the CDR3 is 14 residues. Here the CDR3 reads CAWSVRGADTEAFF. CDR3 coding DNA: TGTGCCTGGAGTGTACGGGGGGCGGACACTGAAGCTTTCTTT.

The chain has TRBV2 and TRBJ2-2, with D possibly TRBD2 on 6 matching bases. Germline V gene data show CDR1 as SNHLY and CDR2 as FYNNEI. This CDR3 is 13 amino acids long. With 7 bases removed from V and 4 bases from J, the gap between germline ends came to 10 bases. The CDR3 spells CASNRRGTGELFF. Written as DNA, the CDR3 is TGTGCCAGCAACAGGAGGGGCACCGGGGAGCTGTTTTTT.

The J gene is TRBJ2-1, the V gene TRBV5-6, with TRBD2 identical over 7 bases. In germline, CDR1 is SGHDT, CDR2 YYEEEE. Germline trimming cut 0 bases from V and 13 bases from J; bases unmatched to any gene: 7. The CDR3 totals 13 residues. CDR3 sequence (DNA): TGTGCCAGCAGCTTGGAGGCGGGAGCCAATCAGTTCTTC. The encoded protein is CASSLEAGANQFF. The whole variable domain, remainder taken from reference TRBV5-6 and TRBJ2-1, is DAGVTQSPTHLIKTRGQQVTLRCSPKSGHDTVSWYQQALGQGPQFIFQYYEEEERQRGNFPDRFSGHQFPNYSSELNVNALLLGDSALYLCASSLEAGANQFFGPGTRLTVL.

The CDR3 sequence is CASSVPGQGRNGELFF. The CDR3 DNA reads as TGTGCCAGTAGTGTGCCGGGACAGGGGCGGAACGGGGAGCTGTTTTTT. V gene TRBV19 combines with J gene TRBJ2-2, with 10 positions matching TRBD1. J gave up 7 bases and V 5 bases, and 10 bases lay outside the gene matches. CDR1 is LNHDA and CDR2 is SQIVND in the germline V gene (reference sequence). CDR3 length: 16 residues.

This chain connects TRBV11-2 to TRBJ2-3; 7 nucleotides align to TRBD1. Per the germline V gene, CDR1 is SGHAT and CDR2 is FQNNGV. V trimming: 3 bases; J trimming: 2 bases; junction bases outside the gene matches: 11. The CDR3 extends over 17 amino acids. The CDR3 sequence: CASSFPVLTGVTDTQYF. Written as DNA, the CDR3 is TGTGCCAGCAGCTTTCCGGTCCTTACAGGGGTCACAGATACGCAGTATTTT.

J is TRBJ2-5 and V is TRBV29-1, with 9 bases lining up with TRBD2. J was trimmed by 1 base and V by 4 bases; bases with no gene match: 4. The CDR3 length is 14 residues. Germline V lookup: CDR1 SQVTM, CDR2 ANQGSEA. The CDR3 here is CSVGGGRGQETQYF. The CDR3 bases are TGCAGCGTTGGGGGCGGGAGGGGCCAAGAGACCCAGTACTTC.

V is TRBV7-2 and J is TRBJ1-6, with 11 bases matching TRBD1. Trimming at V came to 1 base and at J to 7 bases, leaving 6 bases not matched to a gene. There are 17 residues in the CDR3. The germline gives CDR1 SGHTA, CDR2 FQGNSA. DNA for the CDR3: TGTGCCAGCAGCTTAGTTGGGACAGGGGGTCAGAATTCACCCCTCCACTTT. It codes for CASSLVGTGGQNSPLHF.